The present TCR beta chain was sequenced within a study of blood T cell repertoires in COVID-19 (dated by TCRdb to the early 2020s). As for the study more broadly: Samples from collaborators originated in the United States, Italy and Spain and spanned both the acute and convalescent phases of COVID-19. The prospective study material was composed of cDNA or gDNA derived from T cells, B-cell-depleted T cells, or PBMCs. Subjects who had been exposed to COVID-19, were actively infected with it, or had recovered from it provided the deeply sampled blood TCRbeta repertoires that made up the dataset. The repertoires were made available in a free public database intended to serve as a resource for research on the immune response to SARS-CoV-2. Samples were obtained from the ongoing ImmuneRACE study (first 160 participants) and from 1,200 or so subjects provided by 6 global collaborators. A de-identified subject ID, COVID-19 status, age in years and sex were almost always included in the sample metadata. Where HLA class I and class II types were available, the types were taken from metadata supplied by the sample provider, not from assay-based typing.

Remarks on this clone: Its target antigen remains unknown. Base qualities are missing; no much larger clone stands one base away.

TCRbeta CDR3 regions were amplified from genomic DNA using the immunoSEQ Assay, a bias-controlled multiplex PCR. The authors' pipeline ran thus. Within the assay, amplification of reference gene primers was used to estimate how many nucleated cells each sample contained. Sequence reads were collapsed and filtered to measure the absolute abundance of every unique TCRbeta CDR3 rearrangement. For each sample, productive Simpson clonality was calculated as the square root of Simpson's diversity index over productive rearrangements. TCRdb re-hosts the immuneACCESS table, in-frame sequences only. Its copies lack some clones; in the studies checked, an unresolved V gene accounts for under half of them, and the cause for the rest is not known. V and J calls and clone size are given by that table; D and trimming were obtained from the DNA. The sample profile shows 300,000 to 350,000 clones; roughly 89% of them were found once. The ten top clones hold around 4% of the sample.

Paper-wide results and their limitations: The amount of clinical and demographic metadata varied by source and participant and was provided uncurated.

V sheds 7 bases and J sheds 0 bases, leaving 13 bases between their ends. From the cysteine through the phenylalanine, the CDR3 covers 14 amino acids. Kept here is only the CDR3 DNA, which spans 42 bases and is read in frame from base 1. CDR1 and CDR2, looked up from the germline V gene, are SQVTM and ANQGSEA. One collaborating source in Seattle enrolled patients during active infection and followed them longitudinally through the course of disease. Each collaborating institution followed its own protocols to collect whole blood in K2EDTA tubes. For TCRbeta analysis, collaborators shipped samples in one of three forms: frozen whole blood, isolated PBMCs, or DNA extracted from either of those sample types.

The sequence links TRBV29-1 to TRBJ1-3; matching of 6 bases hints at TRBD1 as the D gene. The sample was peripheral blood. The sequence was collected from a woman aged 60-70 years with COVID-19, enrolled during active disease. The DNA reads TGCAGCGAGGGAGGACAGTGCTCTGGAAACACCATATATTTT. Protein translation: CSEGGQCSGNTIYF. The CDR3, completed at both ends by the reference TRBV29-1 and TRBJ1-3 genes, gives the full variable domain SAVISQKPSRDICQRGTSLTIQCQVDSQVTMMFWYRQQPGQSLTLIATANQGSEATYESGFVIDKFPISRPNLTFSTLTVSNMSPEDSSIYLCSEGGQCSGNTIYFGEGSWLTVV.